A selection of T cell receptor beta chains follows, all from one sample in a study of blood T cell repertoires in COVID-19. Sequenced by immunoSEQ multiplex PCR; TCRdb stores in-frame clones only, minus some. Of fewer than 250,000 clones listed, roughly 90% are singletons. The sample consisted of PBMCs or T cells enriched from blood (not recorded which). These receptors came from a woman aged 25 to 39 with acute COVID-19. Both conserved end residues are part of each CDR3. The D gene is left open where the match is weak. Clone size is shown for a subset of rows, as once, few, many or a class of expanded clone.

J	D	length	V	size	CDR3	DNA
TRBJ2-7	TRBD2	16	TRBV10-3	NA	CAISESTSGGAREQYF	TGTGCCATCAGTGAGTCGACTAGCGGGGGGGCACGCGAGCAGTACTTC
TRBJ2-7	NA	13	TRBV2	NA	CASSPGLIYEQYF	TGTGCCAGCAGTCCAGGATTAATCTACGAGCAGTACTTC
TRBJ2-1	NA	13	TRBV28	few	CASSLYESNEQFF	TGTGCCAGCAGTTTATATGAGAGCAATGAGCAGTTCTTC
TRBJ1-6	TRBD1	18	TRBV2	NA	CASRPPHSTGTYNSPLHF	TGTGCCAGCAGACCCCCCCATTCGACAGGGACCTATAATTCACCCCTCCACTTT
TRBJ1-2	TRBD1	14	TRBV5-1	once	CASSLGGTAYGYTF	TGCGCCAGCAGCTTGGGGGGGACAGCCTATGGCTACACCTTC
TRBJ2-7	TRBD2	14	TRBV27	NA	CASSVQRSGGEQYF	TGTGCCAGCTCCGTCCAGAGGAGCGGGGGCGAGCAGTACTTC
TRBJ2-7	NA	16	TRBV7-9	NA	CASSLDRGGIPYEQYF	TGTGCCAGCAGCTTAGATAGGGGGGGGATCCCCTACGAGCAGTACTTC
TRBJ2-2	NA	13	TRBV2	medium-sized	CASSDPFTGELFF	TGTGCCAGCAGTGACCCCTTCACCGGGGAGCTGTTTTTT
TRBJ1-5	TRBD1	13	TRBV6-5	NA	CASKQGVWQPQHF	TGTGCCAGCAAACAGGGGGTATGGCAGCCCCAGCATTTT
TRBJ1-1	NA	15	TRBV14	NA	CASSQERSLNTEAFF	TGTGCCAGCAGCCAAGAGAGGTCCCTGAACACTGAAGCTTTCTTT
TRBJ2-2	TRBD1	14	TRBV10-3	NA	CAISGSTGAGELFF	TGTGCCATCAGTGGTTCCACAGGGGCCGGGGAGCTGTTTTTT
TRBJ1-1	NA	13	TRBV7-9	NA	CASSITVNTEAFF	TGTGCCAGCAGCATAACAGTAAACACTGAAGCTTTCTTT
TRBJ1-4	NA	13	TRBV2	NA	CASRTGLDEKLFF	TGTGCCAGCAGAACAGGGTTGGATGAAAAACTGTTTTTT
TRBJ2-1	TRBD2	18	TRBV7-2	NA	CASNRPSLAGGPYNEQFF	TGTGCCAGCAACCGTCCCTCTCTAGCGGGGGGGCCCTACAATGAGCAGTTCTTC
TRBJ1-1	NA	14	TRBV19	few	CASSPLRWNTEAFF	TGTGCCAGTAGTCCCCTAAGATGGAACACTGAAGCTTTCTTT
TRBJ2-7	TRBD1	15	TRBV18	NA	CASSPTTGGTYEQYF	TGTGCCAGCTCACCAACAACAGGGGGAACCTACGAGCAGTACTTC
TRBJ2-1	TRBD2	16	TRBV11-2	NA	CASSFVAGGIYNEQFF	TGTGCCAGCAGTTTCGTAGCGGGGGGCATCTACAATGAGCAGTTCTTC
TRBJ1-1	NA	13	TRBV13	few	CASSLEEDTEAFF	TGTGCCAGCAGCTTAGAGGAGGACACTGAAGCTTTCTTT
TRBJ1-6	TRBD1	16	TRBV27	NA	CASSPSWGTANSPLHF	TGTGCCAGCAGTCCCTCATGGGGGACAGCAAATTCACCCCTCCACTTT
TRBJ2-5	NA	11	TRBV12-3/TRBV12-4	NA	CASSLEETQYF	TGTGCCAGCAGTTTGGAGGAGACCCAGTACTTC
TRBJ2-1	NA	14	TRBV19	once	CASSKRGDGDEQFF	TGTGCCAGTAGTAAAAGGGGCGATGGGGATGAGCAGTTCTTC
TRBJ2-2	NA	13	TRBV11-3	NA	CASSPDRGGELFF	TGTGCCAGCAGCCCAGACCGGGGCGGGGAGCTGTTTTTT
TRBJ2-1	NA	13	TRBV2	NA	CAIGLATYNEQFF	TGTGCCATTGGGCTAGCAACCTACAATGAGCAGTTCTTC
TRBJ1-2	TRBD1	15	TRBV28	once	CASSTVPGQGDGYTF	TGTGCCAGCAGTACGGTACCGGGACAGGGGGATGGCTACACCTTC
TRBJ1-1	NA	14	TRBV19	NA	CASSKSGLVTEAFF	TGTGCCAGTAGTAAATCCGGGTTAGTCACTGAAGCTTTCTTT
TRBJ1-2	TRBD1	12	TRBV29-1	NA	CSVPDRGEGYTF	TGCAGCGTCCCGGACAGGGGAGAGGGCTACACCTTC
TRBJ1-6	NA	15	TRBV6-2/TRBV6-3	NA	CASSRSRVYNSPLHF	TGTGCCAGCAGTCGATCGAGGGTCTATAATTCACCCCTCCACTTT
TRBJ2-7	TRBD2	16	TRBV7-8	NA	CASSPGTSGVRYEQYF	TGTGCCAGCAGCCCTGGGACTAGCGGGGTCCGCTACGAGCAGTACTTC
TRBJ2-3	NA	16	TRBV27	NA	CASSPSLSPSTDTQYF	TGTGCCAGCAGTCCCTCACTCTCTCCGAGCACAGATACGCAGTATTTT
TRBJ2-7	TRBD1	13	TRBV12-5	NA	CASDTGKGAEQYF	TGTGCTAGTGATACAGGCAAGGGGGCCGAGCAGTACTTC
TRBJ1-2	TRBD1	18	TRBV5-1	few	CASSFRGQGGVINYGYTF	TGCGCCAGCAGCTTTCGGGGACAGGGTGGAGTAATTAACTATGGCTACACCTTC
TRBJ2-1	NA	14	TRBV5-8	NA	CARSSGTSRYEQFF	TGTGCCAGGTCGTCGGGAACCTCTCGTTATGAGCAGTTCTTC